This TCR beta chain comes out of a study of blood T cell repertoires in COVID-19 (dated by TCRdb to about 2020). With respect to the entire study: Collaborator samples came from the United States, Italy and Spain and covered acute and convalescent phases of COVID-19. The prospective study material was composed of cDNA or gDNA derived from T cells, B-cell-depleted T cells, or PBMCs. Deeply sampled blood TCRbeta repertoires from subjects exposed to, actively infected with, or recovered from COVID-19 were included in the dataset. The repertoires were made available in a free public database intended to serve as a resource for research on the immune response to SARS-CoV-2. Samples came from the ongoing ImmuneRACE study (first 160 participants) plus 1,254 subjects from 6 global collaborators. A de-identified subject ID, COVID-19 status, age in years and sex were almost always included in the sample metadata. Where available, HLA class I and class II types were taken from metadata supplied by the sample provider and were not determined by assay-based typing.

Overall study results and their limits: The quantity of clinical and demographic metadata differed by source and by participant and was supplied without curation.

TCRbeta CDR3 regions were amplified from genomic DNA by means of the immunoSEQ Assay, a bias-controlled multiplex PCR. From the authors' description of their analysis: The number of nucleated cells in each sample was estimated from the amplification of reference gene primers within the assay. To quantify the absolute abundance of each unique TCRbeta CDR3 rearrangement, sequence reads were collapsed and filtered. Productive Simpson clonality was computed per sample as the square root of Simpson's diversity index over productive rearrangements. TCRdb re-hosts the immuneACCESS table, in-frame sequences only. Its copies lack some clones; in the studies checked, an unresolved V gene accounts for under half of them, and the cause for the rest is not known. V, J and clone size derive from that table, while D and trimming were established from the DNA sequence. A total of 150,000 to 200,000 clones appear in this sample, around 83% of them only once. Approximately 6.5% of the sample comes from the top ten.

A word on this clone: Its binding antigen is unknown. Nothing much larger sits one base from this clone, and base qualities are not available.

The collaborating institutions used their own protocols to collect whole blood in K2EDTA tubes. Collaborator samples were shipped for TCRbeta analysis as frozen whole blood, isolated PBMCs, or DNA extracted from either sample type. Relative to germline, V is 5 bases shorter and J is 1 base shorter, with 12 bases between their ends. The CDR3 covers 14 residues, taking in both the cysteine and the phenylalanine. Just CDR3 DNA is preserved here, 42 bases in frame from base 1. In the germline V gene, CDR1 corresponds to SGHRS and CDR2 to YFSETQ. Rearrangement joined TRBV5-1 to TRBJ2-5; the D region possibly corresponds to TRBD2 (7 bases align). This clonotype originated in a woman aged 40 to 49 with acute or convalescent COVID-19. Sequences were obtained from peripheral blood. The CDR3 region reads CASRGGAVQETQYF. The DNA reads TGCGCCAGCAGGGGGGGGGCAGTCCAAGAGACCCAGTACTTC.